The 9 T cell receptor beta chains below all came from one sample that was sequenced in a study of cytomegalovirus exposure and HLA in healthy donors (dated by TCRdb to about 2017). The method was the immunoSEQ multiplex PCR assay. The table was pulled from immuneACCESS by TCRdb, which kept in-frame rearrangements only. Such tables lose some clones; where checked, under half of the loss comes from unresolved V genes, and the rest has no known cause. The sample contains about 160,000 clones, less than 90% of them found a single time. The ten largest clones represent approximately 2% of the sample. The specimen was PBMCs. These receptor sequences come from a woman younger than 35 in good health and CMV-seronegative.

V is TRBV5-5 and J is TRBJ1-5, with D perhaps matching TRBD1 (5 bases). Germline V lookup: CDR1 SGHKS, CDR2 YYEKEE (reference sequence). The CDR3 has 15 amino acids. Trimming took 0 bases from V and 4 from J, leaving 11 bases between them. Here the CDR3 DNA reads TGTGCCAGCAGCTTGGCAGGGTGGCCAAATCAGCCCCAGCATTTT. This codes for CASSLAGWPNQPQHF.

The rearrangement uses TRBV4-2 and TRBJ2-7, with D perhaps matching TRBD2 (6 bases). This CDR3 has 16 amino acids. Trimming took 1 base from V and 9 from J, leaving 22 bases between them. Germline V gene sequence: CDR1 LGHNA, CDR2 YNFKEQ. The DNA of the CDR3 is TGTGCCAGCAGCCAAGGGCTTGGGAGGCAGGGAAGTTTGCAGTACTTC. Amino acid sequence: CASSQGLGRQGSLQYF.

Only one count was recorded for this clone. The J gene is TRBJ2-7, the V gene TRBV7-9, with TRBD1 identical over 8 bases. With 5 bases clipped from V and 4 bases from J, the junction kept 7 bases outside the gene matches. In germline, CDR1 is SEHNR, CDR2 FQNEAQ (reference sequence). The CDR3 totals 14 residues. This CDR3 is CASSPPGQAYEQYF. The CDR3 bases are TGTGCCAGCAGCCCTCCGGGACAGGCGTACGAGCAGTACTTC.

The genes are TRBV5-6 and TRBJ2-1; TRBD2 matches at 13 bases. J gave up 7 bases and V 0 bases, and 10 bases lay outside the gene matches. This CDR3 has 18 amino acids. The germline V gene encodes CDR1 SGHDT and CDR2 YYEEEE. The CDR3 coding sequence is TGTGCCAGCAGCTTGGTTAGGCCGACTAGCGGGAGGTTAAATGAGCAGTTCTTC. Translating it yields CASSLVRPTSGRLNEQFF.

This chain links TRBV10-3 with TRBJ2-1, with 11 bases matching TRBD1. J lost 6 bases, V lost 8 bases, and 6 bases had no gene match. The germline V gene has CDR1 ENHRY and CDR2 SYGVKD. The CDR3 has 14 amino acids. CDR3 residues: CAIGTGTGGNEQFF. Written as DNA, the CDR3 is TGTGCCATCGGAACCGGGACAGGGGGCAATGAGCAGTTCTTC.

The CDR3 is CASSQGRLKETQYF. As DNA, the CDR3 is TGCGCCAGCAGCCAAGGCCGGTTAAAAGAGACCCAGTACTTC. J is TRBJ2-5 and V is TRBV4-3; the D is unclear. V lost 1 base and J 3 bases, leaving 9 bases between the germline ends. The CDR3 contains 14 residues. CDR1 is LGHNA and CDR2 is YSLEER in the germline V gene.

The CDR3 region has the DNA TGTGCCAGCAGCTCGGGTGGTGTAGCTGTTAATGAAAAACTGTTTTTT. It encodes CASSSGGVAVNEKLFF. V and J are TRBV5-6 and TRBJ1-4; D ambiguous. The CDR3 totals 16 residues. Germline V gene lookup returns CDR1 SGHDT and CDR2 YYEEEE. The ends were cut back, 3 bases at V and 4 bases at J, with 16 bases in the middle.

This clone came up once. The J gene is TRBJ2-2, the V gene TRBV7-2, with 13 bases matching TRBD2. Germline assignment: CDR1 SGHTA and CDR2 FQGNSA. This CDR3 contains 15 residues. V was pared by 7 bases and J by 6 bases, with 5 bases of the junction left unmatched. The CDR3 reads CASTTSGRIAGELFF. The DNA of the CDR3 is TGTGCCAGCACGACTAGCGGGAGGATAGCCGGGGAGCTGTTTTTT.

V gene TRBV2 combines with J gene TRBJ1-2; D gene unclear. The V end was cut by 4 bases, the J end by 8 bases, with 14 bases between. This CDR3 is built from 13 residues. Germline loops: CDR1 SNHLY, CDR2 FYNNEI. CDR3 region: CASSAGGSQGYTF. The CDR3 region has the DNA TGTGCCAGCAGTGCGGGTGGGTCTCAGGGCTACACCTTC.